The 21 T cell receptor beta chains presented below share a single source sample, sequenced in a study of shared clonotypes between healthy human individuals. TCRdb's table, derived via immunoSEQ multiplex PCR, lists solely in-frame clones and lacks some. The table has approximately 1.5 million clones, 95% to 99% seen once. Sequencing used naive CD4+ T cells sorted from blood. Noted subset: CD45RA+ positively selected. The receptors come from a young man in good health.

V gene TRBV9 combines with J gene TRBJ2-2; 8 positions match TRBD2. From germline, CDR1 is SGDLS and CDR2 YYNGEE. The CDR3 is 15 residues long. The junction had 8 bases not matched to a gene; V was cut back by 7 bases and J by 3 bases. The CDR3 spells CASSGYGRDTGELFF. The DNA of the CDR3 is TGTGCCAGCTCGGGGTACGGGAGGGACACCGGGGAGCTGTTTTTT.

The chain couples TRBV20-1 to TRBJ2-1; D ambiguous. Trimming removed 6 bases at V and 8 bases at J, with 11 bases between. The CDR3 runs to 11 residues. CDR1 is DFQATT and CDR2 is SNEGSKA in the germline V gene (reference sequence). This chain's CDR3 is CSAGQPYEQFF. CDR3 nucleotide sequence: TGCAGTGCCGGGCAGCCGTATGAGCAGTTCTTC.

The chain is built from TRBV2 and TRBJ1-1, with D maybe TRBD1 (6 bases). The ends were cut back, 4 bases at V and 1 base at J, with 13 bases in the middle. The CDR3 runs 15 residues. The germline V gene has CDR1 SNHLY and CDR2 FYNNEI. The CDR3 protein is CASSVRGLGNTEAFF. The CDR3 DNA is TGTGCCAGCAGTGTTCGGGGGCTGGGGAACACTGAAGCTTTCTTT.

The chain recombines TRBV7-9 with TRBJ2-5; either TRBD1 or TRBD2 may fit D (5 bases each). CDR1 is SEHNR and CDR2 is FQNEAQ in the germline V gene (reference sequence). The CDR3 covers 14 residues. V gave up 5 bases and J gave up 5 bases, with 15 bases separating them. CDR3 in amino acids: CASSPFGGAETQYF. The CDR3 nucleotides are TGTGCCAGCAGCCCCTTTGGGGGAGCGGAGACCCAGTACTTC.

The rearrangement joins TRBV19 to TRBJ2-5; D ambiguous. Trimming cost V 2 bases and J 0 bases, with 7 bases left between them. Looked up from germline, CDR1 is LNHDA and CDR2 is SQIVND (reference sequence). There are 14 residues in the CDR3. The CDR3 loop reads CASSIRQNQETQYF. In DNA, the CDR3 is TGTGCCAGTAGTATACGGCAGAACCAAGAGACCCAGTACTTC.

V is TRBV19 and J is TRBJ2-7; TRBD1 aligns across 7 bases. Germline assignment: CDR1 LNHDA and CDR2 SQIVND (reference sequence). The CDR3 covers 14 residues. Germline trimming cut 4 bases from V and 3 bases from J; bases unmatched to any gene: 6. CDR3 sequence (DNA): TGTGCCAGTAGTAGACAGGGTTCGATCTACGAGCAGTACTTC. This codes for CASSRQGSIYEQYF. Supplemented by reference TRBV19 and TRBJ2-7, the full variable domain reads DGGITQSPKYLFRKEGQNVTLSCEQNLNHDAMYWYRQDPGQGLRLIYYSQIVNDFQKGDIAEGYSVSREKKESFPLTVTSAQKNPTAFYLCASSRQGSIYEQYFGPGTRLTVT.

Turning to this clone: One junction end does not reproduce the germline sequence, and a read error may be involved. The V call is TRBV28, the J call TRBJ2-7; TRBD1 matches at 8 bases. The germline CDR1 and CDR2 sequences are MDHEN and SYDVKM. The CDR3 runs 14 residues. CDR3 protein: CASSLWTGSYEQYF. The CDR3 DNA reads TGTGCCAGCAGTCTATGGACAGGGTCCTACGAGCAGTACTTC.

The rearrangement joins TRBV9 to TRBJ1-4; maybe TRBD1 (5 bases). Trimming stripped 0 bases from V and 0 bases from J, with 9 bases between. From germline, CDR1 is SGDLS and CDR2 YYNGEE. The CDR3 runs to 16 residues. CDR3 amino acids: CASSVATGATNEKLFF. CDR3 DNA: TGTGCCAGCAGCGTAGCTACGGGGGCAACTAATGAAAAACTGTTTTTT.

The CDR3 DNA reads TGTGCCAGCAGTCCCCATGGACAGGGGACCTCGGAGACCCAGTACTTC. Protein sequence: CASSPHGQGTSETQYF. The chain joins TRBV27 to TRBJ2-5, with 9 bases aligning to TRBD1. The CDR3 runs 16 residues. J was trimmed by 5 bases and V by 5 bases; bases with no gene match: 12. Germline loops: CDR1 MNHEY, CDR2 SMNVEV (reference sequence).

The chain employs TRBV5-1 and TRBJ2-6; D not resolved. Trimming stripped 0 bases from V and 1 base from J, with 14 bases between. The CDR3 length is 18 residues. Germline CDR1 reads SGHRS; CDR2 reads YFSETQ. The CDR3 sequence: CASSLVGMGLSGANVLTF. DNA of the CDR3: TGCGCCAGCAGCTTGGTTGGGATGGGTCTTTCTGGGGCCAACGTCCTGACTTTC.

The chain joins TRBV4-3 to TRBJ2-5; D might be TRBD1 (6 bases). Germline V gives CDR1 LGHNA, CDR2 YSLEER. Trimming pared 1 base from V and 4 bases from J, leaving 13 bases between. The length of the CDR3 is 15 residues. The CDR3: CASSQGAQGRETQYF. CDR3 sequence (DNA): TGCGCCAGCAGCCAAGGGGCACAGGGCAGAGAGACCCAGTACTTC.

Notes on this clone: This sample also contains other DNA sequences that code for the same CDR3. The rearrangement uses TRBV28 and TRBJ1-4; 9 bases map to TRBD1. From germline, CDR1 is MDHEN and CDR2 SYDVKM. Unmatched junction bases numbered 3, after V lost 6 bases and J lost 4 bases. The CDR3 sequence is 14 residues long. The CDR3 bases are TGTGCCAGCAGCTCGGGACAGGGTAATGAAAAACTGTTTTTT. Translating it yields CASSSGQGNEKLFF. Full variable domain (outside the CDR3, taken from reference TRBV28 and TRBJ1-4): DVKVTQSSRYLVKRTGEKVFLECVQDMDHENMFWYRQDPGLGLRLIYFSYDVKMKEKGDIPEGYSVSREKKERFSLILESASTNQTSMYLCASSSGQGNEKLFFGSGTQLSVL.

The chain joins TRBV5-1 to TRBJ2-7; D is ambiguous. V was cut by 0 bases and J by 5 bases, with 15 bases left in between. The germline V gene has CDR1 SGHRS and CDR2 YFSETQ. CDR3 size: 15 residues. As DNA, the CDR3 is TGCGCCAGCAGCTTGGTGGGATCCGTTAAGGACGAGCAGTACTTC. This codes for CASSLVGSVKDEQYF.

This rearrangement joins TRBV2 to TRBJ2-7, with D possibly TRBD2 on 5 matching bases. From germline, CDR1 is SNHLY and CDR2 FYNNEI. The CDR3 loop spans 15 amino acids. Trimming left V 1 base short and J 4 bases short, with 14 bases between. In DNA form, the CDR3 reads TGTGCCAGCAGTGAAGGGAGGAAGGGCACGTACGAGCAGTACTTC. Translated, it gives CASSEGRKGTYEQYF.

As concerns this clone: The sample carries other DNA sequences with the same CDR3. The chain couples TRBV28 to TRBJ1-5, with unresolved D. V dropped 6 bases and J dropped 2 bases, with 11 bases sitting between them. The V gene's germline CDR1 is MDHEN and CDR2 SYDVKM. The CDR3 totals 14 residues. The DNA for the CDR3 is TGTGCCAGCAGCCCAGGACTCGGCAATCAGCCCCAGCATTTT. Translated: CASSPGLGNQPQHF.

The J gene is TRBJ1-1, the V gene TRBV5-1; no clear D gene. The CDR3 is 14 residues long. V was cut by 0 bases and J by 1 base, with 7 bases left in between. In germline, CDR1 is SGHRS, CDR2 YFSETQ. In DNA, the CDR3 is TGCGCCAGCAGCTTGGCCGAGGGGAACACTGAAGCTTTCTTT. Translation gives CASSLAEGNTEAFF.

This rearrangement joins TRBV6-1 to TRBJ1-1, with 9 bases fitting TRBD1. Germline loops: CDR1 MNHNS, CDR2 SASEGT. J was trimmed by 7 bases and V by 5 bases; bases with no gene match: 8. The CDR3 has 14 residues. As DNA, the CDR3 is TGTGCCAGCAGTCCCAGGGGACAGGGATTTGAAGCTTTCTTT. Its protein product is CASSPRGQGFEAFF.

The V gene is TRBV2, the J gene TRBJ2-4, with D uncertain. V lost 3 bases, J lost 6 bases, and 6 bases lay in between. CDR1 and CDR2 (germline): SNHLY, FYNNEI. The length of the CDR3 is 12 residues. CDR3 amino acids: CASSDPRNIQYF. CDR3 sequence (DNA): TGTGCCAGCAGTGACCCCCGAAACATTCAGTACTTC.

CDR3 sequence reads: CASRGVYEKLFF. The CDR3 DNA sequence: TGTGCCAGCAGGGGGGTTTATGAAAAACTGTTTTTT. The chain couples TRBV28 to TRBJ1-4, with D tentatively TRBD1 (5 bases). This CDR3 spans 12 amino acids. Germline values: CDR1 MDHEN, CDR2 SYDVKM. V lost 6 bases, J lost 6 bases, and 8 bases lay in between.

The genes are TRBV10-2 and TRBJ1-1; tentative D call: TRBD1 (6 bases). CDR1 WSHSY and CDR2 SAAADI come from the germline V gene. V was shortened by 7 bases and J by 6 bases, with 24 bases between the two germline ends. This CDR3 has 16 residues. The CDR3 DNA follows: TGCGCCAGCAAGGAGTCCGGGGGCCTTTCCGGAGCTGAAGCTTTCTTT. Translating it yields CASKESGGLSGAEAFF.

This sequence joins TRBV5-1 and TRBJ1-1; D remains unclear. Germline V gives CDR1 SGHRS, CDR2 YFSETQ. The V and J ends lost 0 bases and 6 bases respectively, with 12 bases between them. The CDR3 runs 14 residues. CDR3 sequence reads: CASSLALGRAEAFF. In DNA, the CDR3 is TGCGCCAGCAGCTTGGCCTTAGGGAGAGCTGAAGCTTTCTTT. The full variable domain, with the rest looked up from reference TRBV5-1 and TRBJ1-1, is KAGVTQTPRYLIKTRGQQVTLSCSPISGHRSVSWYQQTPGQGLQFLFEYFSETQRNKGNFPGRFSGRQFSNSRSEMNVSTLELGDSALYLCASSLALGRAEAFFGQGTRLTVV.